A selection of T cell receptor beta chains follows, all from one sample in a study of T cell changes during pregnancy in multiple sclerosis. Using immunoSEQ multiplex PCR, the repertoire was profiled, and TCRdb retains in-frame clones only, with some absent. The data show 49,000 or so clones, 85% to 95% seen once. The specimen was peripheral blood, collected in the third trimester of pregnancy. The receptors here all came from a female donor with multiple sclerosis, enrolled in a pregnancy study. Both conserved end residues are part of each CDR3. D genes are given only for firm matches. Not all rows give a size; the values are once, few, many and, for expanded clones, a class.

V	J	size	D	DNA	CDR3
TRBV9	TRBJ2-4	-	-	TGTGCCAGCAGCGAGGCGGGGGCCAAAAACATTCAGTACTTC	CASSEAGAKNIQYF
TRBV29-1	TRBJ1-5	-	TRBD1	TGCAGCGTCGGGACAGGGGGCAATCAGCCCCAGCATTTT	CSVGTGGNQPQHF
TRBV30	TRBJ2-5	-	-	TGTGCCTGGAGTGTACGCAGACAAGAGACCCAGTACTTC	CAWSVRRQETQYF
TRBV12-5	TRBJ2-7	-	-	TGTGCTAGTGGTGACAGCTACGAGCAGTACTTC	CASGDSYEQYF
TRBV4-3	TRBJ2-3	-	-	TGCGCCAGCAGCCAAGCCTCCGGAGCAGATACGCAGTATTTT	CASSQASGADTQYF
TRBV9	TRBJ2-7	-	-	TGTGCCAGCAGCGTAGGGGGCAGCCCCTACGAGCAGTACTTC	CASSVGGSPYEQYF
TRBV18	TRBJ2-3	-	-	TGTGCCAGCTCACCACCGACTGAAGATACGCAGTATTTT	CASSPPTEDTQYF
TRBV6-6	TRBJ1-2	once	TRBD1	TGTGCCAGCAGTCAGGGGGACGGCGGCTACACCTTC	CASSQGDGGYTF
TRBV6-4	TRBJ2-1	-	TRBD2	TGTGCCAGCAGTGTAACTAGCGGGAGGATTGAGCAGTTCTTC	CASSVTSGRIEQFF
TRBV10-3	TRBJ2-1	-	TRBD2	TGTGCCCTGCGGACTAGCGGGACCAATAATGAGCAGTTCTTC	CALRTSGTNNEQFF
TRBV9	TRBJ1-2	-	-	TGTGCCAGCAGCGTAGAGGTTGGGGCGAGCTATGGCTACACCTTC	CASSVEVGASYGYTF
TRBV7-9	TRBJ2-5	-	TRBD2	TGTGCCAGCAGCTTAGTTAGCGGGAGTGTCCGGGAGACCCAGTACTTC	CASSLVSGSVRETQYF
TRBV10-3	TRBJ2-7	-	-	TGTGCCATCAGTGAGTCGGGTCAGGTTAAGCAGTACTTC	CAISESGQVKQYF
TRBV11-2	TRBJ2-1	few	TRBD2	TGTGCCAGCAGCCATGTAGCGGGGAATGAGCAGTTCTTC	CASSHVAGNEQFF
TRBV10-3	TRBJ2-1	-	TRBD2	TGTGCCATCAGTGAACGGGAGGGGCCCTACAATGAGCAGTTCTTC	CAISEREGPYNEQFF
TRBV7-9	TRBJ1-5	-	-	TGTGCCAGCAGCTATCAGGGGAATCAGCCCCAGCATTTT	CASSYQGNQPQHF
TRBV5-4	TRBJ2-7	-	-	TGTGCCAGCAGCCCTTCTGGGGGGAAGATGATCTCCTACGAGCAGTACTTC	CASSPSGGKMISYEQYF
TRBV7-7	TRBJ2-2	-	TRBD2	TGTGCTAGCAGCCCATCGGGACTAGCGGGGGAGACCGGGGAGCTGTTTTTT	CASSPSGLAGETGELFF
TRBV5-1	TRBJ1-2	-	-	TGCGCCAGCAGCTTGGGTCAGAGGGAGAACTATGGCTACACCTTC	CASSLGQRENYGYTF
TRBV6-6	TRBJ2-1	-	TRBD2	TGTGCCAGCAGTACGACTAGCGGGAGCCCAAATGAGCAGTTCTTC	CASSTTSGSPNEQFF
TRBV10-3	TRBJ1-1	-	TRBD1	TGTGCCAGCCGATACAGGGGAAAAGCTTTCTTT	CASRYRGKAFF
TRBV19	TRBJ1-2	-	TRBD1	TGTGCCAGTAGCCCGGGACAGGGGGACTATGGCTACACCTTC	CASSPGQGDYGYTF
TRBV5-1	TRBJ2-5	-	TRBD2	TGCGCCAGCAGCGACGCTAGCGGGCCTAAAGAGACCCAGTACTTC	CASSDASGPKETQYF
TRBV7-8	TRBJ2-1	-	-	TGTGCCAGCAGCTCTGGGACTCCCAGAGGTGAGCAGTTCTTC	CASSSGTPRGEQFF
TRBV6-5	TRBJ2-2	-	TRBD2	TGTGCCAGCAGGGGGGGGACCGGGGAGCTGTTTTTT	CASRGGTGELFF
TRBV13	TRBJ1-1	medium-sized	TRBD1	TGTGCCAGCAGCAGAGACAGGGGGCTGAACACTGAAGCTTTCTTT	CASSRDRGLNTEAFF
TRBV7-9	TRBJ2-7	-	-	TGTGCCAGCAGCTCACATGTGCTTGAGGAATCCTACGAGCAGTACTTC	CASSSHVLEESYEQYF
TRBV7-6	TRBJ2-6	-	TRBD1	TGTGCCAGCAGCGGACAGGGTTTCTCTGGGGCCAACGTCCTGACTTTC	CASSGQGFSGANVLTF
TRBV27	TRBJ2-1	once	-	TGTGCCAGCAGTCCCGGTTTAGGGGGTCGAGGGGTGATGGGCTCCTACAATGAGCAGTTCTTC	CASSPGLGGRGVMGSYNEQFF
TRBV6-6	TRBJ2-5	-	TRBD2	TGTGCCAGCAGTTACTCGGGGACTAGCGTTATAGAGACCCAGTACTTC	CASSYSGTSVIETQYF
TRBV27	TRBJ2-7	-	-	TGTGCCACCTTTAACGGTCCCGAGCAGTACTTC	CATFNGPEQYF
TRBV11-3	TRBJ1-3	-	-	TGTGCCAGCAGCTCGCCAGGGTCAAGCCCCTCCGGAAACACCATATATTTT	CASSSPGSSPSGNTIYF
TRBV4-3	TRBJ2-1	-	-	TGCGCCAGCAGCCAAGATCCCGGGAATTCCCTCGGGGAGCAGTTCTTC	CASSQDPGNSLGEQFF
TRBV28	TRBJ2-1	-	TRBD2	TGTGCCAGCAGTTTACTAGCGGGAGGGGTCAATGAGCAGTTCTTC	CASSLLAGGVNEQFF
TRBV6-5	TRBJ1-2	-	-	TGTGCCAGCAGTACCGGCTTCGGGGTGAACTATGGCTACACCTTC	CASSTGFGVNYGYTF
TRBV7-2	TRBJ1-5	-	-	TGTGCCAGCAGCCCGCAGGGCAATCAGCCCCAGCATTTT	CASSPQGNQPQHF
TRBV7-9	TRBJ2-7	-	TRBD1	TGTGCCAGCAGCTCCGGGACAGGATTCTACGAGCAGTACTTC	CASSSGTGFYEQYF
TRBV6-1	TRBJ2-2	-	TRBD2	TGTGCCAGCAGTGAAGGCGCGGGGGGCGGCGGGGAGCTGTTTTTT	CASSEGAGGGGELFF
TRBV5-5	TRBJ1-1	-	-	TGTGCCAGCAGCTTGGGGTCCAGGGGGAACACTGAAGCTTTCTTT	CASSLGSRGNTEAFF
TRBV7-9	TRBJ2-1	-	-	TGTGCCAGCAGCTTCTTAGAGTATACCAATGAGCAGTTCTTC	CASSFLEYTNEQFF
TRBV19	TRBJ2-7	-	-	TGTGCCAGTAGTATGGGGCTAGCGACAACCTACGAGCAGTACTTC	CASSMGLATTYEQYF
TRBV27	TRBJ2-7	-	TRBD1	TGTGCCAGCAGTTTTGGGACAGGGGGCGGCGAGCAGTACTTC	CASSFGTGGGEQYF
TRBV11-2	TRBJ2-7	-	TRBD2	TGTGCCAGCAGCAAGACTAGCGGAGGGGGGGAGCAGTACTTC	CASSKTSGGGEQYF
TRBV6-1	TRBJ2-3	-	TRBD1	TGTGCCAGCAGGCCTAGGACAGGGTATGGCGATACGCAGTATTTT	CASRPRTGYGDTQYF
TRBV30	TRBJ1-1	few	-	TGTGCCTGGAGTGGGTGGACTTATGACACTGAAGCTTTCTTT	CAWSGWTYDTEAFF
TRBV2	TRBJ1-2	-	-	TGTGCCAGCGACGGACTGCCAGCTAACTATGGCTACACCTTC	CASDGLPANYGYTF
TRBV7-3	TRBJ2-3	-	TRBD2	TGTGCCAGCAGCCTAGGGACTACCCCCCCGGATACGCAGTATTTT	CASSLGTTPPDTQYF